This TCR beta chain comes out of a study of OX40 agonist ivuxolimab in advanced cancers. About the study: Partial responses were achieved by three patients: one hepatocellular carcinoma, two cutaneous melanoma. Regarding the study as a whole: The authors did not determine the antigen specificity of the expanded peripheral T cells.

In the case of this clone: What it binds is not known.

Trimming took off 0 bases at V and 7 bases at J, with 12 bases between the two ends. The CDR3 runs to 13 residues. Germline V gene data show CDR1 as GTSNPN and CDR2 as SVGIG (reference sequence). Sequenced by immunoSEQ multiplex PCR; TCRdb stores in-frame clones only, minus some. Of about 96,000 clones listed, 90% are singletons. V gene TRBV30 combines with J gene TRBJ2-5, with D perhaps matching TRBD1 (6 bases). Here the sequenced sample was CD4+ or CD8+ T cells sorted from blood, taken in a trial of the OX40 agonist ivuxolimab. The origin of this receptor is an adult with an advanced solid tumor such as melanoma, head and neck, liver or kidney cancer. The CDR3 is CAWSVGPRGTQYF. The DNA of the CDR3 is TGTGCCTGGAGTGTAGGTCCCAGGGGGACCCAGTACTTC.